This paragraph reports one T cell receptor beta chain. Its target is not known. One to two pinch biopsies were taken from the rectum during colonoscopy. Profiled with immunoSEQ multiplex PCR; TCRdb holds only in-frame clones, not every one. This sample has 30,000 to 35,000 clones, with about 81% found just once. The sample belongs to a study of pediatric ulcerative colitis. General study findings and limits: Clonal expansions reduced rectal repertoire diversity in acute severe colitis.

CDR1 is SGHTA and CDR2 is FQGTGA in the germline V gene. The CDR3 is 13 amino acids. V dropped 5 bases and J dropped 1 base, with 8 bases sitting between them. The V gene is TRBV7-3, the J gene TRBJ1-1; D is perhaps TRBD1 (5 bases). The sample taken for sequencing was gut tissue. This receptor was identified in a boy under 18 with mild ulcerative colitis. CDR3 in amino acids: CASSKGRNTEAFF. CDR3 coding DNA: TGTGCCAGCAGCAAGGGGCGGAACACTGAAGCTTTCTTT.